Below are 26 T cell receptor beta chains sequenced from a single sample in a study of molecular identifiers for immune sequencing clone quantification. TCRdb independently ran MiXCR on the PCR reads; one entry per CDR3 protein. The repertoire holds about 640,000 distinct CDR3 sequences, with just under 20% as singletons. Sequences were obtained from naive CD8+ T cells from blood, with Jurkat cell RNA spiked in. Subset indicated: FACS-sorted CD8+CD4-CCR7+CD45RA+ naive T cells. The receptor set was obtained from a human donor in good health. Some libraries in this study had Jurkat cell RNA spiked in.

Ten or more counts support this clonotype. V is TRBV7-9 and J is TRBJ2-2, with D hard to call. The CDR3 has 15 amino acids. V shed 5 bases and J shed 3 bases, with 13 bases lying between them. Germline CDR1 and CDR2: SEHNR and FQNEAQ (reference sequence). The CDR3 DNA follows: TGTGCCAGCAGCCCCGACTTCACCCACACCGGGGAGCTGTTTTTT. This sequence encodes CASSPDFTHTGELFF.

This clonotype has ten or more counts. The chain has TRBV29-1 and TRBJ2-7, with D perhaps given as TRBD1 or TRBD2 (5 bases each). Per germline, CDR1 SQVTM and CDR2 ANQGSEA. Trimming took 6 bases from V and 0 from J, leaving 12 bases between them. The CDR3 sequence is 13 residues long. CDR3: CSVGDRSSYEQYF. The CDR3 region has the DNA TGCAGCGTGGGGGACCGGTCCTCCTACGAGCAGTACTTC.

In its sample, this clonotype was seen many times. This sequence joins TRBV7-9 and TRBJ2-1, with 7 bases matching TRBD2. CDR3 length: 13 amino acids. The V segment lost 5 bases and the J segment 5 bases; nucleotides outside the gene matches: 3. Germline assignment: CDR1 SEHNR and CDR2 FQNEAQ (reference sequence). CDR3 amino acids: CASSLREDNEQFF. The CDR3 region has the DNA TGTGCCAGCAGCCTCCGGGAGGACAATGAGCAGTTCTTC. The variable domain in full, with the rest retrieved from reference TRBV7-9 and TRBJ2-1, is DTGVSQNPRHKITKRGQNVTFRCDPISEHNRLYWYRQTLGQGPEFLTYFQNEAQLEKSRLLSDRFSAERPKGSFSTLEIQRTEQGDSAMYLCASSLREDNEQFFGPGTRLTVL.

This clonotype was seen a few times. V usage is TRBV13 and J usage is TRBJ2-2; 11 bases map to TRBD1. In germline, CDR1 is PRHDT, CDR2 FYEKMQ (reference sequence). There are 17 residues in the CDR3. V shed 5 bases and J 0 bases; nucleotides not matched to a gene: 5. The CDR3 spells CASSPDRGLPNTGELFF. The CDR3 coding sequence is TGTGCCAGCAGCCCGGACAGGGGGCTTCCGAACACCGGGGAGCTGTTTTTT.

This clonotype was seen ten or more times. The CDR3 region is CASSPRQGATDTQYF. Here the CDR3 DNA reads TGTGCCAGCAGCCCGCGACAGGGGGCAACTGATACGCAGTATTTT. The chain uses TRBV11-2 and TRBJ2-3; TRBD1 agrees at 10 bases. The CDR3 covers 15 residues. Germline V CDR1 and CDR2: SGHAT, FQNNGV. Trimming removed 5 bases from V and 6 bases from J; junction bases left unmatched: 8.

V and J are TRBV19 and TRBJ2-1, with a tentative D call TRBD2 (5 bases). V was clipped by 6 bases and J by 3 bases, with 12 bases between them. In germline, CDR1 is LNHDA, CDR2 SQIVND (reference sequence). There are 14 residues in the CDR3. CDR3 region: CASSPSTDYNEQFF. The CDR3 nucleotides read TGTGCCAGTAGCCCTAGCACAGACTACAATGAGCAGTTCTTC.

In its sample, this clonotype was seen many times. The CDR3 coding sequence is TGCGCCAGCAGCCGACAGGGGTCACCTGCAACTAATGAAAAACTGTTTTTT. This translates into CASSRQGSPATNEKLFF. The chain has TRBV4-3 and TRBJ1-4, with TRBD1 matching over 8 bases. The J segment lost 0 bases and the V segment lost 4 bases, leaving 7 bases of the junction unmatched. Per germline, CDR1 LGHNA and CDR2 YSLEER. The CDR3 consists of 17 residues.

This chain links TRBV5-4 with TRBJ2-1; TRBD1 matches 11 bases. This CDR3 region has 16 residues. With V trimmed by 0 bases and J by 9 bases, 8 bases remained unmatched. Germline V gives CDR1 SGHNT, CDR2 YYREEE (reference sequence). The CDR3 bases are TGTGCCAGCAGCTTGGGCAGGACAGGGGGCAATCGTGAGCAGTTCTTC. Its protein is CASSLGRTGGNREQFF.

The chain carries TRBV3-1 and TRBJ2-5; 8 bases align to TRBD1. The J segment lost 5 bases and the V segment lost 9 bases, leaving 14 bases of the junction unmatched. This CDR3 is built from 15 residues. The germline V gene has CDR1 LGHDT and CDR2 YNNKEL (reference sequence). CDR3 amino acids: CASNPGQEPSETQYF. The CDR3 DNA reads TGTGCCAGTAACCCGGGACAGGAGCCTTCGGAGACCCAGTACTTC.

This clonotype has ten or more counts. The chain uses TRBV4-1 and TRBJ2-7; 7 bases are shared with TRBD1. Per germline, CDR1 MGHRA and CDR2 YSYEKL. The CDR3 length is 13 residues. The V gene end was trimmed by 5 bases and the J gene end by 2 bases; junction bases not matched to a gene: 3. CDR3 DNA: TGCGCCAGCAGCTGGGACAGTCCCTACGAGCAGTACTTC. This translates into CASSWDSPYEQYF.

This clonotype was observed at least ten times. This CDR3 reads CASSLALGGRTDTQYF. Here the CDR3 DNA reads TGTGCCAGCAGCCTTGCTCTGGGCGGGAGGACAGATACGCAGTATTTT. The chain links TRBV5-5 to TRBJ2-3; 8 positions match TRBD2. The germline gives CDR1 SGHKS, CDR2 YYEKEE (reference sequence). The CDR3 consists of 16 residues. V lost 4 bases and J lost 3; bases outside the gene matches: 10.

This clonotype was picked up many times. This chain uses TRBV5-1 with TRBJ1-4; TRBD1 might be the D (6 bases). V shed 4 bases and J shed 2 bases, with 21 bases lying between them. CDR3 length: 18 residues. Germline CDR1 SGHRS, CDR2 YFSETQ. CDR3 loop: CASSLETGLGGTNEKLFF. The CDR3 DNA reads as TGCGCCAGCAGCCTAGAGACAGGCCTAGGTGGGACTAATGAAAAACTGTTTTTT. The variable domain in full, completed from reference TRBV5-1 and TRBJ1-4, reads KAGVTQTPRYLIKTRGQQVTLSCSPISGHRSVSWYQQTPGQGLQFLFEYFSETQRNKGNFPGRFSGRQFSNSRSEMNVSTLELGDSALYLCASSLETGLGGTNEKLFFGSGTQLSVL.

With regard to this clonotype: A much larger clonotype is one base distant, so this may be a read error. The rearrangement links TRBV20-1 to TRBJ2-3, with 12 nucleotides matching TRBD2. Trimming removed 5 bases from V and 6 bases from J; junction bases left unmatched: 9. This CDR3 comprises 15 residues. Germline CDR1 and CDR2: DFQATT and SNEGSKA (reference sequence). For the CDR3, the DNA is TGCAGTGCTCCCGGTGGACTAGCGGGATCGGATACGCAGTATTTT. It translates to CSAPGGLAGSDTQYF.

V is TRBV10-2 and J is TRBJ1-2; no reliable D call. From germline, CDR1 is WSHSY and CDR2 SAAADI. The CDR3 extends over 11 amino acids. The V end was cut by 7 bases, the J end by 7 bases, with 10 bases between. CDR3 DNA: TGCGCCAGCAATACAGAAGGTGGCTACACCTTC. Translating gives CASNTEGGYTF.

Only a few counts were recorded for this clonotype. The CDR3 protein is CASSYSTSFTEQYF. In DNA, the CDR3 is TGTGCCAGCAGTTACTCGACTTCATTTACCGAGCAGTACTTC. The chain recombines TRBV6-5 with TRBJ2-7, with no clear D. This CDR3 region has 14 residues. V lost 0 bases to trimming and J lost 6 bases, with 12 bases between them. The germline V gene has CDR1 MNHEY and CDR2 SVGAGI.

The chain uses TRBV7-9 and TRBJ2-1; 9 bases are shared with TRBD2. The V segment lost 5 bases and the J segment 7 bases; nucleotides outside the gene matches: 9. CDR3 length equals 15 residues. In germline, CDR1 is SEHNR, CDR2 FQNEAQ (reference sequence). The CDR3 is CASSLPGTSPNEQFF. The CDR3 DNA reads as TGTGCCAGCAGCCTTCCCGGGACTAGCCCTAATGAGCAGTTCTTC.

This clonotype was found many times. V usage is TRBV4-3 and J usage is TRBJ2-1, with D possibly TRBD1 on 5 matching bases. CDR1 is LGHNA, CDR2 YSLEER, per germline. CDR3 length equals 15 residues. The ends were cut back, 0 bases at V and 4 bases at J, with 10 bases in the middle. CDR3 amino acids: CASSQDLSGYNEQFF. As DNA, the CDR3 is TGCGCCAGCAGCCAAGATTTGTCAGGGTACAATGAGCAGTTCTTC.

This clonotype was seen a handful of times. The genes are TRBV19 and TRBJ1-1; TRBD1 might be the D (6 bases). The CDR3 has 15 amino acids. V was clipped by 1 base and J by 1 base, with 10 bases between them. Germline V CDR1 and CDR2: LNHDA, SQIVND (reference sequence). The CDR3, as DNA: TGTGCCAGTAGTATAGTTGGGACACGGAACACTGAAGCTTTCTTT. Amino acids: CASSIVGTRNTEAFF.

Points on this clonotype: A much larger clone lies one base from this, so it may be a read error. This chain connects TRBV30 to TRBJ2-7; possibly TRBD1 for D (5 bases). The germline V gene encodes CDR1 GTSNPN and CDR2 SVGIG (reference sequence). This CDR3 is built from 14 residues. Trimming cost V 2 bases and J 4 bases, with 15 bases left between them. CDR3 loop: CAWSPWGRLYEQYF. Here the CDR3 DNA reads TGTGCCTGGAGTCCATGGGGCAGGCTATACGAGCAGTACTTC.

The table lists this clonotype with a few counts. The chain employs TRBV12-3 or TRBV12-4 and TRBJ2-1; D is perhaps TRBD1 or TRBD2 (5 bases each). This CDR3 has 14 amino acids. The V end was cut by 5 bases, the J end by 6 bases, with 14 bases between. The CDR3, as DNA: TGTGCCAGCAGTCCGACAGCGGCGCCCAATGAGCAGTTCTTC. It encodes CASSPTAAPNEQFF.

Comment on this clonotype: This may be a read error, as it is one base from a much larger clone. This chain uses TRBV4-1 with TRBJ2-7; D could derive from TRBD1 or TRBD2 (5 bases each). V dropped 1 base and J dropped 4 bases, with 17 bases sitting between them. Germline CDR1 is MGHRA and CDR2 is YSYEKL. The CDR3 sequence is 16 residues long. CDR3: CASSQVLGTGIYEQYF. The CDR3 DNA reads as TGCGCCAGCAGCCAAGTCCTAGGGACGGGAATTTACGAGCAGTACTTC.

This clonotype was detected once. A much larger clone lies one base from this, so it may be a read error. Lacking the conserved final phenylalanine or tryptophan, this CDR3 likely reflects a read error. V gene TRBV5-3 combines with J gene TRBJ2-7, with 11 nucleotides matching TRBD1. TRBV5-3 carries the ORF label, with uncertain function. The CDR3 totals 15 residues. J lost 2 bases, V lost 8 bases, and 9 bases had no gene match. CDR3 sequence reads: CASRRTGGDPYEQYL. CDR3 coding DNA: TGTGCCAGCAGGCGGACAGGGGGCGACCCCTACGAGCAGTACCTC.

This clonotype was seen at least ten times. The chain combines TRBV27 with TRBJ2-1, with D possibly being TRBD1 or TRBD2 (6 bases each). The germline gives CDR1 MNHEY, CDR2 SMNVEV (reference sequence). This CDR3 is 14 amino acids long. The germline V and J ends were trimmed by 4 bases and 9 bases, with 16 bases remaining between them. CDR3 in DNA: TGTGCCAGCAGTTATTACAGGGATAGCGGTGAGCAGTTCTTC. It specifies CASSYYRDSGEQFF.

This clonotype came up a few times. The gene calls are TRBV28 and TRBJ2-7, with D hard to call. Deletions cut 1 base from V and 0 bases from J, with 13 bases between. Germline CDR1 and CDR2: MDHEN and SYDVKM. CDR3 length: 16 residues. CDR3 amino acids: CASSLYSAETSYEQYF. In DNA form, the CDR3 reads TGTGCCAGCAGTTTATATTCCGCGGAGACCTCCTACGAGCAGTACTTC.

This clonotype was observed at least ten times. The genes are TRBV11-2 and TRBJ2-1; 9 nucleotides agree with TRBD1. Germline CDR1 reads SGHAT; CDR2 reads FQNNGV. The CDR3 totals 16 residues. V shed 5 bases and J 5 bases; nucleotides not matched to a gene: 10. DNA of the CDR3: TGTGCCAGCAGCGCGATCCCGGGACAGGGAGACAATGAGCAGTTCTTC. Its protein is CASSAIPGQGDNEQFF.

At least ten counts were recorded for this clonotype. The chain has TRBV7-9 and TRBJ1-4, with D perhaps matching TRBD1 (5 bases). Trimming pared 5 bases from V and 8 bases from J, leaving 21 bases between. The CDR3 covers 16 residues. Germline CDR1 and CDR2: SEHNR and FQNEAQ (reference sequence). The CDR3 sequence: CASSDISGAGREKLFF. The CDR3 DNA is TGTGCCAGCAGCGATATTAGCGGGGCAGGGCGAGAAAAACTGTTTTTT.